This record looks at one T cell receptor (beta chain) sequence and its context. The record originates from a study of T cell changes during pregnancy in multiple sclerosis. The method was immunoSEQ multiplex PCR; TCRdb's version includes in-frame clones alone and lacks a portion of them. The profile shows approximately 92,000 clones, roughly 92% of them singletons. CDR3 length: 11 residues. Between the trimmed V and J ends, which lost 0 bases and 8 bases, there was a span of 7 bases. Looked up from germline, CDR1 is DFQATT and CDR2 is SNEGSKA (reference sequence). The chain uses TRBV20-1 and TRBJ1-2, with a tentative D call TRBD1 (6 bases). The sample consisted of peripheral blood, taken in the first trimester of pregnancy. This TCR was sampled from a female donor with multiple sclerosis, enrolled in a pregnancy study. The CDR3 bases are TGCAGTGCTAGAGATGACAGGGGCTACACCTTC. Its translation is CSARDDRGYTF.